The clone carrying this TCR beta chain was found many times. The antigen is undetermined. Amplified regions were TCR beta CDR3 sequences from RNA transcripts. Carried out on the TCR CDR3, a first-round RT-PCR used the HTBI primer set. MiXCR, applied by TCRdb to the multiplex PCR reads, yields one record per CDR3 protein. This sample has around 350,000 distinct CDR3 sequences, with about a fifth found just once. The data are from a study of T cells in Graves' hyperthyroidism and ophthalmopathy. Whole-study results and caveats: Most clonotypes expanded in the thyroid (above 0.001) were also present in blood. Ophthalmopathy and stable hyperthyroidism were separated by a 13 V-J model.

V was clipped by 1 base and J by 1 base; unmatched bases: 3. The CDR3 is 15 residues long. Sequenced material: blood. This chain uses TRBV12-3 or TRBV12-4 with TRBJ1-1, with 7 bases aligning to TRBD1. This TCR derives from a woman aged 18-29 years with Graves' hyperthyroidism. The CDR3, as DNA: TGTGCCAGCAGTTTAGGGGGGACAGCGAACACTGAAGCTTTCTTT. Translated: CASSLGGTANTEAFF.